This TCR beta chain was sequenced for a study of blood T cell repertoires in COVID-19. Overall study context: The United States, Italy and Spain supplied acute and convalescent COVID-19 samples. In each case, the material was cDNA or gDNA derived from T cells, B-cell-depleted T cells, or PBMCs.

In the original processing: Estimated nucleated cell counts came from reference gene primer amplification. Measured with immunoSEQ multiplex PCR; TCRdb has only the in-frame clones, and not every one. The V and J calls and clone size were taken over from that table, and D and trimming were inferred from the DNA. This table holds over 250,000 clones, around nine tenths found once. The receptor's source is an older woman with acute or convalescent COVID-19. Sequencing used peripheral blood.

CDR3 DNA: TGTGCCAGCAGTTACAGGGGGAAACCTACCGAGCAGTACTTC. It yields the protein CASSYRGKPTEQYF. The chain couples TRBV6-5 to TRBJ2-7, with D perhaps TRBD1 (6 bases). Germline V gene data show CDR1 as MNHEY and CDR2 as SVGAGI. V was shortened by 2 bases and J by 6 bases, with 14 bases between the two germline ends. The CDR3 has 14 amino acids.